The rows below give T cell receptor beta chains drawn from one sample of a study of technical replicates of blood from several donors. Generated by immunoSEQ multiplex PCR, the TCRdb table keeps only in-frame clones and is missing some. The table has fewer than 85,000 clones, approximately 94% seen once. Material for sequencing was T cells isolated from PBMCs. The source is a human donor in good health. CDR3s include the opening cysteine and the closing phenylalanine or tryptophan. The D gene is left open where the match is weak. Some rows mark clone size as missing; the rest say once, few, many or name a class of expanded clone.

clone_size	d_call	v_call	j_call	cdr3_nt	cdr3_aa
.	.	TRBV9	TRBJ1-1	TGTGCCAGCAGCGTAGCTGAGGGCCGAGATACTGAAGCTTTCTTT	CASSVAEGRDTEAFF
once	TRBD2	TRBV11-3	TRBJ2-3	TGTGCCAGCAGCTTAGTCGAGCGGGGGGGTGATACGCAGTATTTT	CASSLVERGGDTQYF
.	TRBD2	TRBV10-2	TRBJ2-7	TGCGCCAGCAGTGTTGCGGGAGGTCCCGAGCAGTACTTC	CASSVAGGPEQYF
.	TRBD1	TRBV5-1	TRBJ1-1	TGCGCCAGCAGCTGGGACAGGGGAAGGACTGAAGCTTTCTTT	CASSWDRGRTEAFF
.	.	TRBV12-5	TRBJ1-2	TGTGCTAGTGGATTAGTGGGGGCCTATGGCTACACCTTC	CASGLVGAYGYTF
.	TRBD1	TRBV29-1	TRBJ2-5	TGCAGCGTCACGGGGGACAGGGGATTTTTGGAGACCCAGTACTTC	CSVTGDRGFLETQYF
.	.	TRBV14	TRBJ1-1	TGTGCCAGCAGCCAGACCGCAGGGGCCACTGAAGCTTTCTTT	CASSQTAGATEAFF
few	.	TRBV15	TRBJ2-1	TGTGCCACCAGCAGAGACCTGGGGGCTGAGCAGTTCTTC	CATSRDLGAEQFF
once	.	TRBV7-2	TRBJ1-5	TGTGCCAGCAGCTTAGGCACCGGGTGGCAGCCCCAGCATTTT	CASSLGTGWQPQHF
.	.	TRBV5-4	TRBJ1-2	TGTGCCAGCAGGTCCGACCTTCGCGGCTATGGCTACACCTTC	CASRSDLRGYGYTF
.	TRBD1	TRBV6-5	TRBJ2-5	TGTGCCAGCAGTCGAACAGGGGGCGTAGAGACCCAGTACTTC	CASSRTGGVETQYF
once	.	TRBV14	TRBJ2-3	TGTGCCAGCAGCCAAGAGTGGCTTCCCACAGATACGCAGTATTTT	CASSQEWLPTDTQYF
.	TRBD1	TRBV10-1	TRBJ2-1	TGCGCCAGCAGCACCGGGACAGTGAGAAATGAGCAGTTCTTC	CASSTGTVRNEQFF
.	.	TRBV6-5	TRBJ1-2	TGTGCCAGCAGTTACACTACAGGGTTGGGCTATGGCTACACCTTC	CASSYTTGLGYGYTF
once	TRBD1	TRBV7-7	TRBJ2-1	TGTGCCAGCAGCTTGGGACAGGGGGTCATGAATGAGCAGTTCTTC	CASSLGQGVMNEQFF